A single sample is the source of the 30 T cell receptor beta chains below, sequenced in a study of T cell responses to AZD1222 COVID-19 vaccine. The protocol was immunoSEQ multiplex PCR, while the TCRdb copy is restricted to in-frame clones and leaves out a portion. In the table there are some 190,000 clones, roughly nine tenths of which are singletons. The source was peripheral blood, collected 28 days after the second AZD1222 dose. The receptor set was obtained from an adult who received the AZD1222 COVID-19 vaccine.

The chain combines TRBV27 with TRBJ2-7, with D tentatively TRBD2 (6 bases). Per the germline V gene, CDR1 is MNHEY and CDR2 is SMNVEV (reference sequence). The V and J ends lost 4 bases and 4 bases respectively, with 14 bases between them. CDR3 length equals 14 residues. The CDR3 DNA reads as TGTGCCAGCAGTTCTGAGGGAGGCTATTACGAGCAGTACTTC. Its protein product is CASSSEGGYYEQYF.

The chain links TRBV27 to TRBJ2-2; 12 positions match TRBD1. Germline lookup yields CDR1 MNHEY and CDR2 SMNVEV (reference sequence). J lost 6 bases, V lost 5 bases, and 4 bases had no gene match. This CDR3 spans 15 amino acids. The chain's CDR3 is CASSAGQGAAGELFF. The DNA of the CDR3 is TGTGCCAGCAGTGCGGGACAGGGGGCCGCCGGGGAGCTGTTTTTT.

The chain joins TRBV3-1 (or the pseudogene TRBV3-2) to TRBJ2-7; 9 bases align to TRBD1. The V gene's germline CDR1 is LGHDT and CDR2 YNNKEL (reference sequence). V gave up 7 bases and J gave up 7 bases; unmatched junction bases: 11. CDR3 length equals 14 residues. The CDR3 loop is CASTLDRGSGEQYF. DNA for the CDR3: TGTGCCAGCACCCTGGACAGGGGCTCAGGAGAGCAGTACTTC.

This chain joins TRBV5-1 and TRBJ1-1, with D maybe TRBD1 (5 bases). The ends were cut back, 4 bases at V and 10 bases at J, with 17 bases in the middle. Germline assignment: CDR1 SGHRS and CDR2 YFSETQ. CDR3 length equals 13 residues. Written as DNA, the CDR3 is TGCGCCAGCAGCGCCGGGACTGCCTTTGGAGCTTTCTTT. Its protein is CASSAGTAFGAFF.

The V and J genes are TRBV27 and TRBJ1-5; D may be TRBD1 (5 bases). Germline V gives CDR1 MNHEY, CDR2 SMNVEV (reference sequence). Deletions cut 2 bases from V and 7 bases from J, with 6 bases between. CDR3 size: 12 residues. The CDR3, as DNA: TGTGCCAGCAGTTTACAGGGCCAGCCCCAGCATTTT. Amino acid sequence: CASSLQGQPQHF.

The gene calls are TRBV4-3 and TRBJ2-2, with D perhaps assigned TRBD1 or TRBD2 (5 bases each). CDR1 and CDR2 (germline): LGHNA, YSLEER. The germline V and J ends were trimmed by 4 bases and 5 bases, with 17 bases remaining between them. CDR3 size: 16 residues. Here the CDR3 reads CASSPWTRGDTGELFF. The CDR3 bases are TGCGCCAGCAGCCCCTGGACTCGGGGCGATACCGGGGAGCTGTTTTTT.

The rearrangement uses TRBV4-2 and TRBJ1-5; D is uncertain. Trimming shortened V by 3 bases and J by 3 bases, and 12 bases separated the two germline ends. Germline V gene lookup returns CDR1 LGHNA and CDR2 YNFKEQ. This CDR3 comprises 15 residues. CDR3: CASSHLERSNQPQHF. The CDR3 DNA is TGTGCCAGCAGCCATCTTGAACGTTCCAATCAGCCCCAGCATTTT.

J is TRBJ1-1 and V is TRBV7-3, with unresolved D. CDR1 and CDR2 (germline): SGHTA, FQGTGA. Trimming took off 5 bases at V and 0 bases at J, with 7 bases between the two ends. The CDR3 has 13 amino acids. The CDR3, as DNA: TGTGCCAGCAGCGAGAACCTGAACACTGAAGCTTTCTTT. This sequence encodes CASSENLNTEAFF.

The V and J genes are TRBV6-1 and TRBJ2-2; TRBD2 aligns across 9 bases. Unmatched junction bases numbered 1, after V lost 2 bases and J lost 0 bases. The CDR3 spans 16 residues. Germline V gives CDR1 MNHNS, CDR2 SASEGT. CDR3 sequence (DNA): TGTGCCAGCAGTGAACTAGCGGGGTCGAACACCGGGGAGCTGTTTTTT. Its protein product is CASSELAGSNTGELFF.

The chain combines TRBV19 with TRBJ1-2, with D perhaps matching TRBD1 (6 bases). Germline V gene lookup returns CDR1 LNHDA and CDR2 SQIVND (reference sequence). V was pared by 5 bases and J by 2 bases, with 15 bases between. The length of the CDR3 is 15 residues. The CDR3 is CASSPASRGNYGYTF. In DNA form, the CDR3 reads TGTGCCAGTAGTCCCGCCTCCAGGGGAAACTATGGCTACACCTTC.

Here the CDR3 DNA reads TGTGCCAGTAGCCCCCGACAGGGAATAATAACTGAAGCTTTCTTT. Its protein product is CASSPRQGIITEAFF. The chain has TRBV19 and TRBJ1-1; 7 bases fit TRBD1. CDR1 is LNHDA and CDR2 is SQIVND in the germline V gene (reference sequence). The length of the CDR3 is 15 residues. Trimming removed 6 bases from V and 5 bases from J; junction bases left unmatched: 12.

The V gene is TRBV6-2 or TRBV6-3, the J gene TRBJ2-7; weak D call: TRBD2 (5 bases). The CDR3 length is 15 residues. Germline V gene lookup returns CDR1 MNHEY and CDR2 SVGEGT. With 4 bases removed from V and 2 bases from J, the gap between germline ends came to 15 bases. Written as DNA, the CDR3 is TGTGCCAGCAGTTCAATCCGGGATCTTCCCTACGAGCAGTACTTC. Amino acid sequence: CASSSIRDLPYEQYF.

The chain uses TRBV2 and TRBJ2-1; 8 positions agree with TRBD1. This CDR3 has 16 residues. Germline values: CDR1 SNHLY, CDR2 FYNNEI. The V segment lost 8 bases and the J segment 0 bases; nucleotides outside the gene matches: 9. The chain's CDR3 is CASPPTGASSYNEQFF. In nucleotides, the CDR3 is TGTGCCAGCCCCCCGACAGGGGCAAGCTCCTACAATGAGCAGTTCTTC.

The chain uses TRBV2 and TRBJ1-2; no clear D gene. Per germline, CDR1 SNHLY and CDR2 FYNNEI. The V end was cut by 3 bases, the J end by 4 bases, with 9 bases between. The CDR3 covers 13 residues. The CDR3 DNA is TGTGCCAGCAGTGAGGCGAGTAGCTATGGCTACACCTTC. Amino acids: CASSEASSYGYTF.

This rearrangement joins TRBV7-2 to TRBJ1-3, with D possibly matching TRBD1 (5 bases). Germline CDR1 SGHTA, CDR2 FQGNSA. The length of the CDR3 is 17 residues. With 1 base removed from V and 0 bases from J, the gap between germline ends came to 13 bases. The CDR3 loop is CASSLVLQQGSGNTIYF. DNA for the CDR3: TGTGCCAGCAGCTTAGTCTTGCAGCAGGGCTCTGGAAACACCATATATTTT.

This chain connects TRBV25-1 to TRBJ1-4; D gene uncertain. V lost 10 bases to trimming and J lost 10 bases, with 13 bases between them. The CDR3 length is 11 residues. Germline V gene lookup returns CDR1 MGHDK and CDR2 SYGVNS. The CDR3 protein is CATTLAGKLFF. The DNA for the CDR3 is TGTGCCACCACCCTGGCCGGAAAACTGTTTTTT.

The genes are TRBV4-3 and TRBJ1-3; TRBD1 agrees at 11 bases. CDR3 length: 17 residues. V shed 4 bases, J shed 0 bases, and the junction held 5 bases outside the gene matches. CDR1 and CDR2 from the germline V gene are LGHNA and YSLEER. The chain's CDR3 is CASSPDRGPISGNTIYF. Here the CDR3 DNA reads TGCGCCAGCAGCCCGGACAGGGGGCCAATCTCTGGAAACACCATATATTTT.

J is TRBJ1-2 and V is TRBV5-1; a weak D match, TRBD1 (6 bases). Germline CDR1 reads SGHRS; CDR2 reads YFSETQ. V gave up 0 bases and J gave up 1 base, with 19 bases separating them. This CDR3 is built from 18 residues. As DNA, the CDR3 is TGCGCCAGCAGCTTGGCCCCCAGGGGCCCTATGATTAACTATGGCTACACCTTC. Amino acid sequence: CASSLAPRGPMINYGYTF.

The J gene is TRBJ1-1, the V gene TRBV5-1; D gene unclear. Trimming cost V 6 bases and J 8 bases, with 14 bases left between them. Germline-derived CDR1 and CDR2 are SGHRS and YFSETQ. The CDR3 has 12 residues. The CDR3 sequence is CASMSGRREAFF. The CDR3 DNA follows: TGCGCCAGCATGTCTGGACGTCGAGAAGCTTTCTTT.

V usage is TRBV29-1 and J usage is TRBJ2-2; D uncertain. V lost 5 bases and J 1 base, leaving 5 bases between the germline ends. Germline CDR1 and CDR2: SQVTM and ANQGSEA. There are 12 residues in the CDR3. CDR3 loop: CSVSQNTGELFF. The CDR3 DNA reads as TGCAGCGTTAGCCAGAACACCGGGGAGCTGTTTTTT.

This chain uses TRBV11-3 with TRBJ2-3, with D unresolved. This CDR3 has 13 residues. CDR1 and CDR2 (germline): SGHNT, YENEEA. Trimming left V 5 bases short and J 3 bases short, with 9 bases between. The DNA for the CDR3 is TGTGCCAGCAGCCAGCATAGGACAGATACGCAGTATTTT. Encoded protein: CASSQHRTDTQYF. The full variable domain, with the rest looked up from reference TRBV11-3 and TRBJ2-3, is EAGVVQSPRYKIIEKKQPVAFWCNPISGHNTLYWYLQNLGQGPELLIRYENEEAVDDSQLPKDRFSAERLKGVDSTLKIQPAELGDSAVYLCASSQHRTDTQYFGPGTRLTVL.

CDR3 nucleotide sequence: TGTGCCAGCAGCACGGGACAACCCGCCGGGGAGCTGTTTTTT. Translated: CASSTGQPAGELFF. The chain recombines TRBV7-9 with TRBJ2-2; maybe TRBD1 (6 bases). The V gene's germline CDR1 is SEHNR and CDR2 FQNEAQ (reference sequence). The germline V and J ends were trimmed by 5 bases and 6 bases, with 13 bases remaining between them. The CDR3 length is 14 residues.

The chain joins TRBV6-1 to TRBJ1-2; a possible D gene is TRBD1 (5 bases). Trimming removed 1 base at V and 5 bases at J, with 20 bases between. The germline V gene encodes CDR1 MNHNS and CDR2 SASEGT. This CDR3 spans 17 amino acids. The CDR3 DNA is TGTGCCAGCAGTGAAGAGGGCCCCCCCGTGGGGGGGTATGGCTACACCTTC. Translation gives CASSEEGPPVGGYGYTF.

DNA for the CDR3: TGTGCCTGGAGTGTGCAAGCAGGGCGGTCCCTCCACTTT. It translates to CAWSVQAGRSLHF. The chain couples TRBV30 to TRBJ1-6, with a tentative D call TRBD1 (5 bases). The germline V and J ends were trimmed by 0 bases and 14 bases, with 14 bases remaining between them. The germline gives CDR1 GTSNPN, CDR2 SVGIG (reference sequence). The CDR3 sequence is 13 residues long.

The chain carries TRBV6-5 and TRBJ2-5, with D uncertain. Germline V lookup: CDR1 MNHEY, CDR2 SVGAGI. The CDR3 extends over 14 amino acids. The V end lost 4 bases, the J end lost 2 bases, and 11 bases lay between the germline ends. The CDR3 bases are TGTGCCAGCAGTTCCCCCTATGGTCAAGAGACCCAGTACTTC. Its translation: CASSSPYGQETQYF.

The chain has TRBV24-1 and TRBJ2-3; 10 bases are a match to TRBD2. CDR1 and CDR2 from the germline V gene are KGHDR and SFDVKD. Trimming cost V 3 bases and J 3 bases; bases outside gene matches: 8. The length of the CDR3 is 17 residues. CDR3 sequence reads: CATSDPASGGRTDTQYF. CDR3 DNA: TGTGCCACCAGTGATCCGGCTAGCGGGGGTAGGACAGATACGCAGTATTTT.

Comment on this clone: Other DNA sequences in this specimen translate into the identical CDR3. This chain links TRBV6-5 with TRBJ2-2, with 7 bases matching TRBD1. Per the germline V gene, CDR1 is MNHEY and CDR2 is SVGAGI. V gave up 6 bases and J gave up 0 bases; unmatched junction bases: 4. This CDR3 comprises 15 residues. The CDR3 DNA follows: TGTGCCAGCAGCCCCGGGACAGCGAACACCGGGGAGCTGTTTTTT. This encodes CASSPGTANTGELFF.

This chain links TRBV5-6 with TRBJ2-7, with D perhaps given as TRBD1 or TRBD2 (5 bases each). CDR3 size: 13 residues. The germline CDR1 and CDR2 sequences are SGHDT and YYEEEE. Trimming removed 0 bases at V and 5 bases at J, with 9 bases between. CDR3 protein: CASSLGGSNEQYF. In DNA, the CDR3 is TGTGCCAGCAGCTTGGGGGGGAGTAACGAGCAGTACTTC.

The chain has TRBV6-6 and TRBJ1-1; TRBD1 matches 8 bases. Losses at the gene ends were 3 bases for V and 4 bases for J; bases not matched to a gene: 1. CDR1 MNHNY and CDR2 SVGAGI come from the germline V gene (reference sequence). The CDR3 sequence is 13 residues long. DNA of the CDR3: TGTGCCAGCAGTTATGACAGGGGCACTGAAGCTTTCTTT. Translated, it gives CASSYDRGTEAFF.

CDR3 bases: TGTGCCACCAGCAGAGTAGGATCAAGAATAGATGGCTACACCTTC. Translated: CATSRVGSRIDGYTF. The rearrangement uses TRBV15 and TRBJ1-2; no definite D call. The CDR3 has 15 residues. Trimming removed 1 base at V and 6 bases at J, with 15 bases between. Germline V gene sequence: CDR1 LNHNV, CDR2 YYDKDF (reference sequence).